Presented here are 27 T cell receptor beta chains from one specimen sequenced in a study of regulatory T cells in long-lasting Graves disease. The time point was: newly diagnosed GD, antithyroid drugs for less than 3 months. RNA from PBMCs was the source of the TCR library. With iRepertoire HTBI primers and Arm-PCR of CDR3 regions, TCR beta libraries were built. TCRdb processed the multiplex PCR reads anew with MiXCR; each CDR3 protein has one entry. The table has a few hundred thousand distinct CDR3 sequences, around 11% seen once. In addition, the sample was reused for a study of T cells in Graves' hyperthyroidism and ophthalmopathy.

The source material was peripheral blood mononuclear cells (PBMCs), sampled at new diagnosis, from a patient treated with antithyroid drugs. The receptor source for this set is a young woman with Graves disease.

This rearrangement joins TRBV20-1 to TRBJ2-1, with 8 bases matching TRBD2. The germline gives CDR1 DFQATT, CDR2 SNEGSKA (reference sequence). This CDR3 region has 17 residues. The V gene end was trimmed by 2 bases and the J gene end by 6 bases; junction bases not matched to a gene: 15. CDR3 bases: TGCAGTGCTAGAAGGGCGGATAGCGGGGTTTCGGGCAATGAGCAGTTCTTC. Amino acids: CSARRADSGVSGNEQFF.

In its sample, this clonotype was seen a few times. This rearrangement joins TRBV6-6 to TRBJ2-7, with D hard to call. This CDR3 comprises 13 residues. Per germline, CDR1 MNHNY and CDR2 SVGAGI (reference sequence). The germline V and J ends were trimmed by 0 bases and 4 bases, with 7 bases remaining between them. CDR3 sequence: CASSYSESYEQYV. CDR3 sequence (DNA): TGTGCCAGCAGTTACTCGGAGAGTTACGAGCAGTACGTC.

The sample holds many counts of this clonotype. V usage is TRBV12-3 or TRBV12-4 and J usage is TRBJ2-1; the D gene is possibly TRBD2 (7 bases). The ends were cut back, 8 bases at V and 12 bases at J, with 11 bases in the middle. The CDR3 sequence is 10 residues long. The CDR3 loop is CASRGAGQFF. DNA of the CDR3: TGTGCCAGCCGGGGGGCGGGGCAGTTCTTC.

This clonotype was observed a handful of times. This rearrangement joins TRBV6-5 to TRBJ2-6, with 10 bases matching TRBD1. V gave up 3 bases and J gave up 0 bases; unmatched junction bases: 5. Germline V gives CDR1 MNHEY, CDR2 SVGAGI. The CDR3 runs 18 residues. The CDR3, as DNA: TGTGCCAGCAGTTATCGACAGGGGGCCCTCTCTGGGGCCAACGTCCTGACTTTC. Its protein is CASSYRQGALSGANVLTF.

This clonotype showed up many times. V gene TRBV19 combines with J gene TRBJ2-3; TRBD2 matches at 8 bases. J was trimmed by 2 bases and V by 4 bases; bases with no gene match: 8. CDR1 and CDR2 (germline): LNHDA, SQIVND (reference sequence). This CDR3 is 16 amino acids long. The CDR3 sequence is CASSSSRGLDTDTQYF. CDR3 nucleotide sequence: TGTGCCAGTAGTAGCTCGAGGGGACTAGACACAGATACGCAGTATTTT.

For this clonotype: A much larger clone differs by one base, so this may be a read error. The chain joins TRBV29-1 to TRBJ1-1, with D uncertain. CDR1 SQVTM and CDR2 ANQGSEA come from the germline V gene. V was pared by 0 bases and J by 1 base, with 9 bases between. The CDR3 has 14 amino acids. The CDR3 nucleotides are TGCAGCGTTGAAGATCGTCCAGAGAACACTGAAGCTTTCTTT. It translates to CSVEDRPENTEAFF.

This clonotype was counted ten times or more. J is TRBJ2-7 and V is TRBV6-2 or TRBV6-3; D unclear. CDR1 is MNHEY, CDR2 SVGEGT, per germline. Trimming took off 4 bases at V and 1 base at J, with 11 bases between the two ends. The CDR3 loop spans 14 amino acids. Here the CDR3 DNA reads TGTGCCAGCAGTTTAGAACAGTGGTCCTACGAGCAGTACGTC. This translates into CASSLEQWSYEQYV.

Ten or more counts support this clonotype. V gene TRBV9 combines with J gene TRBJ1-2, with 8 positions matching TRBD1. Trimming took 2 bases from V and 5 from J; bases not matched to a gene: 5. This CDR3 region has 14 residues. Germline CDR1 and CDR2: SGDLS and YYNGEE. CDR3 in amino acids: CASSVDRAPYGYTF. The DNA of the CDR3 is TGTGCCAGCAGCGTGGACAGGGCCCCTTATGGCTACACCTTC. Variable domain in full (rest from reference TRBV9 and TRBJ1-2): DSGVTQTPKHLITATGQRVTLRCSPRSGDLSVYWYQQSLDQGLQFLIQYYNGEERAKGNILERFSAQQFPDLHSELNLSSLELGDSALYFCASSVDRAPYGYTFGSGTRLTVV.

V and J are TRBV6-2 or TRBV6-3 and TRBJ2-5, with D possibly being TRBD1 (6 bases). CDR3 length equals 16 residues. The V gene lost 7 bases and the J gene lost 5 bases, with 23 bases spanning the gap. CDR1 MNHEY and CDR2 SVGEGT come from the germline V gene. CDR3 protein: CASTRARDNSGETQYF. CDR3 coding DNA: TGTGCCAGCACCCGAGCAAGGGACAACTCTGGGGAGACCCAGTACTTC.

The chain recombines TRBV10-2 with TRBJ2-1; 10 bases map to TRBD2. The germline gives CDR1 WSHSY, CDR2 SAAADI. This CDR3 is built from 14 residues. V lost 10 bases to trimming and J lost 5 bases; unmatched junction nucleotides: 8. CDR3 in DNA: TGCGCCACCGCACTAGCGGGGACTAACAATGAGCAGTTCTTC. It codes for CATALAGTNNEQFF.

This clonotype has at least ten counts. This chain joins TRBV7-8 and TRBJ1-6, with D hard to call. Looked up from germline, CDR1 is SGHVS and CDR2 is FQNEAQ. Trimming took off 6 bases at V and 11 bases at J, with 11 bases between the two ends. The CDR3 spans 12 residues. The CDR3 here is CASRSSGTPLHF. The CDR3 DNA reads TGTGCCAGCAGGTCCTCCGGGACACCCCTCCACTTT.

This rearrangement joins TRBV6-2 or TRBV6-3 to TRBJ1-2, with D unclear. V was pared by 2 bases and J by 11 bases, with 12 bases between. From germline, CDR1 is MNHEY and CDR2 SVGEGT. This CDR3 contains 12 residues. Here the CDR3 DNA reads TGTGCCAGCAGTTACAGCCCCGGGAAGTACACCTTC. Amino acid sequence: CASSYSPGKYTF.

In this sample, this clonotype turned up many times. This sequence joins TRBV11-2 and TRBJ2-7; TRBD1 or TRBD2 may be the D gene (5 bases each). V lost 2 bases and J lost 6, with 14 bases in between. Germline V CDR1 and CDR2: SGHAT, FQNNGV. This CDR3 region has 14 residues. The CDR3 here is CASSLSIGTGEQYV. CDR3 nucleotides: TGTGCCAGCAGCTTATCCATAGGGACGGGCGAGCAGTACGTC.

This clonotype was counted only a few times. The chain recombines TRBV7-9 with TRBJ1-1; D perhaps matches TRBD1 (5 bases). From germline, CDR1 is SEHNR and CDR2 FQNEAQ (reference sequence). V was trimmed by 5 bases and J by 1 base, leaving 14 bases between them. The CDR3 has 15 residues. CDR3 nucleotides: TGTGCCAGCAGCCCTCGGGGACCGGAGAACACTGAAGCTTTCTTT. Translating it yields CASSPRGPENTEAFF. The full variable domain, in which reference TRBV7-9 and TRBJ1-1 provide the parts outside the CDR3, is DTGVSQNPRHKITKRGQNVTFRCDPISEHNRLYWYRQTLGQGPEFLTYFQNEAQLEKSRLLSDRFSAERPKGSFSTLEIQRTEQGDSAMYLCASSPRGPENTEAFFGQGTRLTVV.

This clonotype was counted only a few times. CDR3 sequence (DNA): TGCAGTGCTAGCTTAGTGTCCCCAGGCAGGGAGGTCTATGGCTACACCTTC. This sequence encodes CSASLVSPGREVYGYTF. The J gene is TRBJ1-2, the V gene TRBV20-1; D may be TRBD1 (5 bases). This CDR3 region has 17 residues. Looked up from germline, CDR1 is DFQATT and CDR2 is SNEGSKA (reference sequence). V was pared by 3 bases and J by 4 bases, with 24 bases between.

This clonotype was seen many times. This chain uses TRBV20-1 with TRBJ2-1; possibly TRBD2 for D (6 bases). CDR1 and CDR2 (germline): DFQATT, SNEGSKA (reference sequence). Trimming pared 7 bases from V and 8 bases from J, leaving 15 bases between. The CDR3 contains 12 residues. DNA for the CDR3: TGCAGTGGCCGAGCACTAGCCTATGAGCAGTTCTTC. It yields the protein CSGRALAYEQFF.

Many counts were recorded for this clonotype. CDR3 sequence: CASSYSGQAYNEQFF. In nucleotides, the CDR3 is TGTGCCAGCAGTTACTCTGGACAGGCCTACAATGAGCAGTTCTTC. The J gene is TRBJ2-1, the V gene TRBV6-9, with 7 bases identical to TRBD1. There are 15 residues in the CDR3. Unmatched junction bases numbered 4, after V lost 3 bases and J lost 2 bases. Germline V CDR1 and CDR2: MNHGY, SVAAGI.

This clonotype was seen many times. V and J are TRBV7-2 and TRBJ2-5; 13 bases match TRBD2. This CDR3 comprises 15 residues. The ends lost 3 bases at V and 5 bases at J; junction bases unmatched: 3. Germline-derived CDR1 and CDR2 are SGHTA and FQGNSA. CDR3 nucleotides: TGTGCCAGCAGCTTCCAACTAGCGGGAGGGGAGACCCAGTACTTC. As protein: CASSFQLAGGETQYF.

V and J are TRBV7-2 and TRBJ2-3; D might be TRBD2 (6 bases). Germline V gene data show CDR1 as SGHTA and CDR2 as FQGNSA. The V gene lost 7 bases and the J gene lost 6 bases, with 17 bases spanning the gap. This CDR3 is built from 14 residues. The CDR3 is CASIFSGPWDTQYF. The CDR3 bases are TGTGCCAGCATATTTAGCGGCCCCTGGGATACGCAGTATTTT.

Worth noting for this clonotype: Since a much larger clone is just one base distant, this may be a read error. This chain connects TRBV12-3 or TRBV12-4 to TRBJ1-2; 12 nucleotides match TRBD1. CDR3 length: 17 amino acids. As DNA, the CDR3 is TGTGACAGCAGTCCGGGGACAGGGGGCGATCCTAACTATGGCTACACCTTC. Residues: CDSSPGTGGDPNYGYTF.

The sample holds a few counts of this clonotype. This chain joins TRBV19 and TRBJ2-1; 11 bases align to TRBD2. Germline values: CDR1 LNHDA, CDR2 SQIVND (reference sequence). The CDR3 has 15 residues. V gave up 3 bases and J gave up 9 bases; unmatched junction bases: 7. CDR3 nucleotide sequence: TGTGCCAGTAGTATTCGTAGCGGGGGGGCAGTTGAGCAGTTCTTC. This sequence encodes CASSIRSGGAVEQFF.

About this clonotype itself: This may be a read error, as it is one base from a much larger clone. V is TRBV28 and J is TRBJ1-1; no firm D call. Germline values: CDR1 MDHEN, CDR2 SYDVKM. CDR3 length equals 12 residues. CDR3 nucleotides: TGTGCCAGCAATTCGATTGAATGGACCGAGATATTT. This gives the protein CASNSIEWTEIF.

In this sample, this clonotype turned up a few times. Just one base apart from a much larger clone, this may be a read error. The rearrangement uses TRBV6-5 and TRBJ2-2, with a weak D call TRBD1 (5 bases). This CDR3 spans 17 amino acids. The V end lost 4 bases, the J end lost 9 bases, and 24 bases lay between the germline ends. The germline gives CDR1 MNHEY, CDR2 SVGAGI. The CDR3 spells CASSSPPDIAGARELFF. CDR3 in DNA: TGTGCCAGCAGTTCCCCCCCCGACATCGCTGGGGCCAGGGAGCTGTTTTTT.

This clonotype was found many times. The rearrangement joins TRBV15 to TRBJ2-1; D ambiguous. Per germline, CDR1 LNHNV and CDR2 YYDKDF (reference sequence). V lost 1 base and J 2 bases, leaving 9 bases between the germline ends. CDR3 length: 15 amino acids. The CDR3 reads CATSRGLGTYNEQFF. The CDR3 nucleotides are TGTGCCACCAGCAGAGGGTTAGGGACCTACAATGAGCAGTTCTTC.

This clonotype was recorded at least ten times. The rearrangement joins TRBV11-2 to TRBJ1-3; D remains unclear. The CDR3 loop spans 13 amino acids. The V gene's germline CDR1 is SGHAT and CDR2 FQNNGV. V was cut by 5 bases and J by 3 bases, with 8 bases left in between. CDR3 amino acids: CASSLSVGNTIYF. The CDR3 nucleotides are TGTGCCAGCAGCCTTAGCGTTGGAAACACCATATATTTT.

This clonotype was recorded many times. This chain links TRBV6-2 or TRBV6-3 with TRBJ2-3, with TRBD1 matching 7 bases. V gave up 7 bases and J gave up 6 bases; unmatched junction bases: 4. This CDR3 comprises 12 residues. The germline gives CDR1 MNHEY, CDR2 SVGEGT. Here the CDR3 DNA reads TGTGCCAGCAACAGGGGAGAGGATACGCAGTATTTT. Translating gives CASNRGEDTQYF.

This clonotype was recorded at least ten times. This chain connects TRBV28 to TRBJ1-1; no clear D gene. The CDR3 is 12 amino acids. Germline values: CDR1 MDHEN, CDR2 SYDVKM. V was shortened by 7 bases and J by 7 bases, with 13 bases between the two germline ends. The CDR3: CASTTGPFEAFF. Here the CDR3 DNA reads TGTGCCAGCACTACCGGACCTTTTGAAGCTTTCTTT.